These 31 T cell receptor beta chains were sequenced from one sample in a study of technical replicates of blood from a handful of donors. Using immunoSEQ multiplex PCR, the repertoire was profiled, and TCRdb retains in-frame clones only, with some absent. The sample shows some 15,000 clones, around four fifths of them seen only once. The sequencing sample was made of PBMCs. These receptors were obtained from a human donor in good health.

J is TRBJ2-6 and V is TRBV19, with TRBD2 matching over 7 bases. The CDR3 extends over 18 amino acids. CDR1 is LNHDA, CDR2 SQIVND, per germline (reference sequence). After removal of 3 bases from V and 0 bases from J, the junction contained 8 bases not matched to a gene. CDR3 DNA: TGTGCCAGTAGTATTGTTTTGGGCGGGAGCTCTGGGGCCAACGTCCTGACTTTC. Translating gives CASSIVLGGSSGANVLTF.

The chain combines TRBV15 with TRBJ2-7; 8 bases fit TRBD1. The CDR3 covers 14 residues. Trimming at V came to 5 bases and at J to 6 bases, leaving 9 bases not matched to a gene. CDR1 is LNHNV, CDR2 YYDKDF, per germline (reference sequence). CDR3 DNA: TGTGCCACCAGCCGAGGACAGGGTCATGGCGAGCAGTACTTC. This gives the protein CATSRGQGHGEQYF.

This chain joins TRBV7-8 and TRBJ1-1; TRBD1 matches 7 bases. The CDR3 runs to 14 residues. Germline lookup yields CDR1 SGHVS and CDR2 FQNEAQ. J was trimmed by 3 bases and V by 3 bases; bases with no gene match: 4. The CDR3 nucleotides are TGTGCCAGCAGCTTGACAGGGACCGACACTGAAGCTTTCTTT. It is translated as CASSLTGTDTEAFF.

This sequence joins TRBV30 and TRBJ2-2; 9 bases are a match to TRBD1. Germline CDR1 GTSNPN, CDR2 SVGIG (reference sequence). The CDR3 contains 14 residues. Trimming took 1 base from V and 5 from J; bases not matched to a gene: 2. CDR3 nucleotides: TGTGCCTGGAGTGCCGGACAGGGGACCGGGGAGCTGTTTTTT. This translates into CAWSAGQGTGELFF.

The rearrangement uses TRBV7-9 and TRBJ2-7; 10 bases agree with TRBD1. The CDR3 spans 13 residues. Losses at the gene ends were 5 bases for V and 6 bases for J; bases not matched to a gene: 4. Germline loops: CDR1 SEHNR, CDR2 FQNEAQ (reference sequence). The CDR3 here is CASSPGQGSEQYF. In nucleotides, the CDR3 is TGTGCCAGCAGCCCGGGACAGGGGAGCGAGCAGTACTTC. Together with reference TRBV7-9 and TRBJ2-7, the CDR3 gives the full variable domain: DTGVSQNPRHKITKRGQNVTFRCDPISEHNRLYWYRQTLGQGPEFLTYFQNEAQLEKSRLLSDRFSAERPKGSFSTLEIQRTEQGDSAMYLCASSPGQGSEQYFGPGTRLTVT.

In DNA, the CDR3 is TGTGCCAGCAGTTTAAGAACGGTCTCCTACGAGCAGTACTTC. Translated: CASSLRTVSYEQYF. J is TRBJ2-7 and V is TRBV28; D is ambiguous. The CDR3 spans 14 residues. Germline V gives CDR1 MDHEN, CDR2 SYDVKM. V dropped 2 bases and J dropped 0 bases, with 8 bases sitting between them.

This clone was found once. The chain employs TRBV10-2 and TRBJ2-1, with TRBD2 identical over 9 bases. After removal of 0 bases from V and 6 bases from J, the junction contained 12 bases not matched to a gene. Germline V gives CDR1 WSHSY, CDR2 SAAADI. The CDR3 covers 18 residues. CDR3 sequence reads: CASSESIAGGPRSNEQFF. The CDR3 DNA follows: TGCGCCAGCAGTGAGTCGATTGCGGGAGGGCCACGTAGCAATGAGCAGTTCTTC.

The gene calls are TRBV18 and TRBJ2-2; 7 nucleotides agree with TRBD1. With V trimmed by 6 bases and J by 1 base, 2 bases remained unmatched. The CDR3 has 14 residues. Per the germline V gene, CDR1 is KGHSH and CDR2 is LQKENI. The CDR3 coding sequence is TGTGCCAGCTCGGGACAGAAGAACACCGGGGAGCTGTTTTTT. It is translated as CASSGQKNTGELFF.

The rearrangement uses TRBV11-3 and TRBJ2-1; TRBD2 might be the D (5 bases). V lost 3 bases to trimming and J lost 4 bases, with 10 bases between them. The CDR3 sequence is 14 residues long. Germline lookup yields CDR1 SGHNT and CDR2 YENEEA. CDR3 sequence reads: CASSFGGVYNEQFF. The CDR3 DNA reads TGTGCCAGCAGCTTTGGAGGAGTTTACAATGAGCAGTTCTTC.

The rearrangement links TRBV6-5 to TRBJ2-6, with 9 bases identical to TRBD1. The CDR3 covers 15 residues. Looked up from germline, CDR1 is MNHEY and CDR2 is SVGAGI. The V segment lost 4 bases and the J segment 4 bases; nucleotides outside the gene matches: 2. The CDR3 here is CASSSGTGGANVLTF. The CDR3 DNA reads TGTGCCAGCAGTTCTGGGACAGGGGGGGCCAACGTCCTGACTTTC.

The V and J genes are TRBV2 and TRBJ2-2, with D perhaps TRBD2 (13 bases). Trimming pared 4 bases from V and 0 bases from J, leaving 33 bases between. The CDR3 runs 23 residues. Germline loops: CDR1 SNHLY, CDR2 FYNNEI. CDR3 protein: CASSAFRGQGAGLAGANTGELFF. The DNA of the CDR3 is TGTGCCAGCAGTGCCTTTAGGGGACAGGGGGCAGGACTAGCGGGAGCGAACACCGGGGAGCTGTTTTTT.

The chain combines TRBV30 with TRBJ1-5; D remains ambiguous. V lost 2 bases to trimming and J lost 6 bases, with 11 bases between them. From germline, CDR1 is GTSNPN and CDR2 SVGIG (reference sequence). This CDR3 comprises 13 residues. CDR3 bases: TGTGCCTGGAGTCCGGGGTCTTCTCAGCCCCAGCATTTT. Protein product: CAWSPGSSQPQHF.

This rearrangement joins TRBV5-4 to TRBJ2-1; D is uncertain. This CDR3 spans 14 amino acids. The germline V and J ends were trimmed by 4 bases and 8 bases, with 16 bases remaining between them. From germline, CDR1 is SGHNT and CDR2 YYREEE (reference sequence). Here the CDR3 reads CASSEPFKRDEQFF. As DNA, the CDR3 is TGTGCCAGCAGCGAACCCTTTAAACGGGATGAGCAGTTCTTC.

DNA of the CDR3: TGTGCCAGCAGTGATCACCAGGGGAGCTATGGCTACACCTTC. Amino acids: CASSDHQGSYGYTF. This chain connects TRBV6-1 to TRBJ1-2; D is possibly TRBD1 (6 bases). Trimming cost V 3 bases and J 4 bases, with 12 bases left between them. The CDR3 extends over 14 amino acids. Germline V CDR1 and CDR2: MNHNS, SASEGT.

V usage is TRBV5-8 and J usage is TRBJ2-5, with D possibly matching TRBD2 (6 bases). The length of the CDR3 is 15 residues. Germline V gene data show CDR1 as SGHTS and CDR2 as YDEGEE. V was shortened by 4 bases and J by 2 bases, with 15 bases between the two germline ends. Here the CDR3 reads CASSGTGALQETQYF. The CDR3 DNA sequence: TGTGCCAGCAGCGGGACGGGAGCCCTTCAAGAGACCCAGTACTTC.

The chain has TRBV29-1 and TRBJ2-1, with TRBD2 identical over 11 bases. In germline, CDR1 is SQVTM, CDR2 ANQGSEA. The V segment lost 0 bases and the J segment 15 bases; nucleotides outside the gene matches: 22. The CDR3 is 18 residues long. The CDR3 region has the DNA TGCAGCGTTGAAGAGTTGATTTCTCCCCTGAACTTAGCGGGAGGGCGGTTCTTC. Translation gives CSVEELISPLNLAGGRFF.

The rearrangement links TRBV30 to TRBJ2-1, with a tentative D call TRBD2 (5 bases). Germline V gene data show CDR1 as GTSNPN and CDR2 as SVGIG (reference sequence). The V gene lost 0 bases and the J gene lost 10 bases, with 10 bases spanning the gap. This CDR3 region has 12 residues. The CDR3 here is CAWSVFRGEQFF. DNA for the CDR3: TGTGCCTGGAGTGTATTCCGCGGGGAGCAGTTCTTC.

The V call is TRBV6-6, the J call TRBJ2-7, with a weak D call TRBD1 (6 bases). The CDR3 loop spans 13 amino acids. V gave up 6 bases and J gave up 2 bases, with 11 bases separating them. Germline assignment: CDR1 MNHNY and CDR2 SVGAGI (reference sequence). The CDR3 region has the DNA TGTGCCAGCAGAAGGGACACCACCTACGAGCAGTACTTC. This gives the protein CASRRDTTYEQYF.

The chain has TRBV6-1 and TRBJ2-3; 14 nucleotides agree with TRBD2. This CDR3 contains 15 residues. J gave up 4 bases and V 4 bases, and 1 base lay outside the gene matches. Germline CDR1 reads MNHNS; CDR2 reads SASEGT. CDR3 sequence reads: CASSGLAGGPDTQYF. The CDR3 DNA is TGTGCCAGCAGTGGACTAGCGGGAGGGCCAGATACGCAGTATTTT.

The chain recombines TRBV9 with TRBJ1-3, with D unresolved. CDR3 length: 15 residues. V lost 2 bases to trimming and J lost 2 bases, with 11 bases between them. Germline V gene lookup returns CDR1 SGDLS and CDR2 YYNGEE. CDR3 bases: TGTGCCAGCAGCGTTCAGGAAAGGCCTGGAAACACCATATATTTT. This codes for CASSVQERPGNTIYF. The variable domain in full, completed from reference TRBV9 and TRBJ1-3, reads DSGVTQTPKHLITATGQRVTLRCSPRSGDLSVYWYQQSLDQGLQFLIQYYNGEERAKGNILERFSAQQFPDLHSELNLSSLELGDSALYFCASSVQERPGNTIYFGEGSWLTVV.

The genes are TRBV7-8 and TRBJ2-1; no definite D call. CDR1 is SGHVS, CDR2 FQNEAQ, per germline. The CDR3 loop spans 16 amino acids. Trimming stripped 7 bases from V and 0 bases from J, with 16 bases between. CDR3 amino acids: CASTRFRGISYNEQFF. The CDR3 region has the DNA TGTGCCAGCACCCGCTTCCGCGGTATCTCCTACAATGAGCAGTTCTTC.

The chain has TRBV5-1 and TRBJ2-1, with TRBD2 matching 9 bases. Trimming removed 4 bases from V and 5 bases from J; junction bases left unmatched: 7. In germline, CDR1 is SGHRS, CDR2 YFSETQ. The CDR3 spans 15 residues. This CDR3 is CASSPSGNFNNEQFF. For the CDR3, the DNA is TGCGCCAGCAGCCCTAGCGGGAACTTTAACAATGAGCAGTTCTTC. Looking up the rest from reference TRBV5-1 and TRBJ2-1 gives the full variable domain: KAGVTQTPRYLIKTRGQQVTLSCSPISGHRSVSWYQQTPGQGLQFLFEYFSETQRNKGNFPGRFSGRQFSNSRSEMNVSTLELGDSALYLCASSPSGNFNNEQFFGPGTRLTVL.

The chain recombines TRBV25-1 with TRBJ2-2; perhaps TRBD2 as D (6 bases). This CDR3 has 13 residues. CDR1 MGHDK and CDR2 SYGVNS come from the germline V gene. V lost 11 bases to trimming and J lost 1 base, with 11 bases between them. The CDR3 loop reads CAAEGGNTGELFF. DNA of the CDR3: TGTGCCGCCGAGGGAGGGAACACCGGGGAGCTGTTTTTT.

The gene calls are TRBV5-1 and TRBJ2-7, with 7 nucleotides matching TRBD1. Germline V CDR1 and CDR2: SGHRS, YFSETQ. The CDR3 has 16 residues. V shed 0 bases and J 3 bases; nucleotides not matched to a gene: 9. CDR3 nucleotide sequence: TGCGCCAGCAGCTTGGTTTTGCGCCAGGGGGACTACGAGCAGTACTTC. Translated, it gives CASSLVLRQGDYEQYF.

The chain is built from TRBV5-5 and TRBJ2-5, with D possibly being TRBD2 (5 bases). The V end was cut by 4 bases, the J end by 7 bases, with 14 bases between. The CDR3 totals 13 residues. From germline, CDR1 is SGHKS and CDR2 YYEKEE (reference sequence). The CDR3 sequence is CASSAEPEGTQYF. As DNA, the CDR3 is TGTGCCAGCAGCGCCGAACCAGAGGGGACCCAGTACTTC.

V usage is TRBV19 and J usage is TRBJ2-1; D ambiguous. V dropped 5 bases and J dropped 7 bases, with 18 bases sitting between them. The CDR3 is made up of 15 amino acids. Germline V gives CDR1 LNHDA, CDR2 SQIVND (reference sequence). The CDR3 region is CASSVDPGARNEQFF. The CDR3 region has the DNA TGTGCCAGTAGTGTTGACCCTGGAGCTCGGAATGAGCAGTTCTTC.

This chain uses TRBV5-8 with TRBJ1-1, with D unresolved. The CDR3 loop spans 14 amino acids. The ends were cut back, 4 bases at V and 4 bases at J, with 14 bases in the middle. CDR1 and CDR2 (germline): SGHTS, YDEGEE. CDR3 loop: CASSPGLRGTEAFF. In nucleotides, the CDR3 is TGTGCCAGCAGCCCGGGCCTCCGGGGCACTGAAGCTTTCTTT.

The chain is built from TRBV6-4 and TRBJ2-5; 11 nucleotides agree with TRBD2. The CDR3 extends over 15 amino acids. The trim removed 4 bases at V and 5 bases at J, leaving 6 bases unmatched. Germline CDR1 reads MRHNA; CDR2 reads SNTAGT. This CDR3 is CASSVVAGGPETQYF. CDR3 in DNA: TGTGCCAGCAGTGTAGTAGCGGGAGGGCCGGAGACCCAGTACTTC.

The chain combines TRBV5-1 with TRBJ2-1; TRBD2 matches at 10 bases. Germline values: CDR1 SGHRS, CDR2 YFSETQ. V was pared by 5 bases and J by 1 base, with 3 bases of the junction left unmatched. The CDR3 consists of 15 residues. CDR3 DNA: TGCGCCAGCAGTCTAGCGGGAGTTTCCTACAATGAGCAGTTCTTC. It is translated as CASSLAGVSYNEQFF.

This chain connects TRBV9 to TRBJ2-5, with 9 bases aligning to TRBD2. The V gene's germline CDR1 is SGDLS and CDR2 YYNGEE. This CDR3 region has 15 residues. Trimming took 2 bases from V and 5 from J; bases not matched to a gene: 7. The CDR3 loop reads CASSVLASGIETQYF. The CDR3 DNA is TGTGCCAGCAGCGTCTTGGCTAGCGGGATCGAGACCCAGTACTTC.

This rearrangement joins TRBV2 to TRBJ2-6; maybe TRBD1 (5 bases). Deletions cut 6 bases from V and 0 bases from J, with 9 bases between. Germline V gene lookup returns CDR1 SNHLY and CDR2 FYNNEI. The length of the CDR3 is 15 residues. The CDR3 region is CASSADSSGANVLTF. The CDR3 nucleotides read TGTGCCAGCAGCGCTGACAGCTCTGGGGCCAACGTCCTGACTTTC.